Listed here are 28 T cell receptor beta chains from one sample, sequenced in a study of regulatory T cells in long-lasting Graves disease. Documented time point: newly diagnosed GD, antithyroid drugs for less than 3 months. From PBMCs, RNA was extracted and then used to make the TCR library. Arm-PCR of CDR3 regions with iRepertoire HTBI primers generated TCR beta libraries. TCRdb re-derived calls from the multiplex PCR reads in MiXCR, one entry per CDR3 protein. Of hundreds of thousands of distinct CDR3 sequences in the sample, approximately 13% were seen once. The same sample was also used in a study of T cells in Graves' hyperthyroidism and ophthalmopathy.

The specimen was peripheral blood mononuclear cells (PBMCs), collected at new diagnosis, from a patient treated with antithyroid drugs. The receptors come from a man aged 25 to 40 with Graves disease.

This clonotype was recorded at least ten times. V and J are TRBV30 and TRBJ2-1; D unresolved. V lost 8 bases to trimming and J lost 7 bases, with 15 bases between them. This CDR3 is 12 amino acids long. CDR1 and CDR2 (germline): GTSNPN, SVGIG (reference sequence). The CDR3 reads CAERSAENEQFF. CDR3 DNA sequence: TGTGCCGAAAGGTCCGCAGAGAATGAGCAGTTCTTC.

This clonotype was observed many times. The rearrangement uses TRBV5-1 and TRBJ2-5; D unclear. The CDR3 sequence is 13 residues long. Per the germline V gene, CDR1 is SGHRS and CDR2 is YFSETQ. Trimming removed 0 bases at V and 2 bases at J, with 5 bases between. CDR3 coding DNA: TGCGCCAGCAGCTTGGAACTTCAAGAGACCCAGTACTTC. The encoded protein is CASSLELQETQYF.

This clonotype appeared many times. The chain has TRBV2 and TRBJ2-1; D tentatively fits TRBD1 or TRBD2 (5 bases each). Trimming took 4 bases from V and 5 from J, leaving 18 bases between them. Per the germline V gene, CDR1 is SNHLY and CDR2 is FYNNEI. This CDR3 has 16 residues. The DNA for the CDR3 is TGTGCCAGCAGTGGGGGGAGAGGTACCCGGAACAATGAGCAGTTCTTC. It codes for CASSGGRGTRNNEQFF.

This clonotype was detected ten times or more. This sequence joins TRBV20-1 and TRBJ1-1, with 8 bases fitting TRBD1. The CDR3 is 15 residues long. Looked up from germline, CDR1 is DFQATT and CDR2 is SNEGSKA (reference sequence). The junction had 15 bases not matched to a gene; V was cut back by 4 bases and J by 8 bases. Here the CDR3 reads CSAKGQALGFGEAFF. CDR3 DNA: TGCAGTGCTAAGGGACAGGCGCTAGGGTTCGGGGAAGCTTTCTTT.

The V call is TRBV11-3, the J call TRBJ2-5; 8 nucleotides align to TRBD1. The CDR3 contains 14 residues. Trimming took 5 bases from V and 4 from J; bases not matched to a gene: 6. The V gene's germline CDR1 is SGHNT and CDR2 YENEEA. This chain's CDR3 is CASSGQGIGETQYF. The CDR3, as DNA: TGTGCCAGCAGCGGACAGGGTATCGGAGAGACCCAGTACTTC.

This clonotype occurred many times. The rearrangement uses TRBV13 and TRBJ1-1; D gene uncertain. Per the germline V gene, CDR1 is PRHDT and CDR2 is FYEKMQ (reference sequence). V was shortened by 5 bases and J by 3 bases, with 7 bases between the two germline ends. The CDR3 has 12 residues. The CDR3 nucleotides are TGTGCCAGCAGCCCCCAGTACACTGAAGCTTTCTTT. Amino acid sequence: CASSPQYTEAFF.

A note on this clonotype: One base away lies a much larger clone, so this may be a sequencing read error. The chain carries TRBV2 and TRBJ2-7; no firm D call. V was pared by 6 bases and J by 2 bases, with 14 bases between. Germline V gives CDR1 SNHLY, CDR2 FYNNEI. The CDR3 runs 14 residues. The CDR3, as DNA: TGTGCCAGCAGACGTATAGGGAACACCTACGAGCAGTACTTC. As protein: CASRRIGNTYEQYF.

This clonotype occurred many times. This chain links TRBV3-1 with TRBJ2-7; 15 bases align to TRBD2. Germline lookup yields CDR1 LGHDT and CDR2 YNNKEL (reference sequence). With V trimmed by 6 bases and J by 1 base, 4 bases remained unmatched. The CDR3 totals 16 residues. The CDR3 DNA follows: TGTGCCAGCAGGCTGGGACTAGCGGGAGGTTCCTACGAGCAGTACTTC. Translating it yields CASRLGLAGGSYEQYF.

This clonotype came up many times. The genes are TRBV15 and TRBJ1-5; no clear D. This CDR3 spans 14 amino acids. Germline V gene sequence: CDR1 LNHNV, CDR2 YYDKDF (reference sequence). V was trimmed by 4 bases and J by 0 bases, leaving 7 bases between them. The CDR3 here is CATSIRPSNQPQHF. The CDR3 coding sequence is TGTGCCACCAGCATCCGCCCTAGCAATCAGCCCCAGCATTTT.

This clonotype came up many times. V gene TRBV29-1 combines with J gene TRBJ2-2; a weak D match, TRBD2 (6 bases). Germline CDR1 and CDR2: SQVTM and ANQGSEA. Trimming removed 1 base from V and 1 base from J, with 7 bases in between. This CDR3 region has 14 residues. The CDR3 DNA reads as TGCAGCGTTGAAGGGAGGGGGAACACCGGGGAGCTGTTTTTT. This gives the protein CSVEGRGNTGELFF.

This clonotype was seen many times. The chain's CDR3 is CSVPRWSRERYNEQFF. Here the CDR3 DNA reads TGCAGCGTTCCCCGGTGGTCGAGGGAAAGGTACAATGAGCAGTTCTTC. The V and J genes are TRBV29-1 and TRBJ2-1; the D gene is possibly TRBD2 (5 bases). This CDR3 is 16 amino acids long. The V end was cut by 5 bases, the J end by 4 bases, with 21 bases between. Per germline, CDR1 SQVTM and CDR2 ANQGSEA.

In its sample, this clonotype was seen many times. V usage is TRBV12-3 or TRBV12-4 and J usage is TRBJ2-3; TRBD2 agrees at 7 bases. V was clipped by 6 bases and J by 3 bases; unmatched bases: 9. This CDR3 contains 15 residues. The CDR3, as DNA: TGTGCCAGCAGACTAGCGCCACTTTCAACAGATACGCAGTATTTT. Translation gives CASRLAPLSTDTQYF.

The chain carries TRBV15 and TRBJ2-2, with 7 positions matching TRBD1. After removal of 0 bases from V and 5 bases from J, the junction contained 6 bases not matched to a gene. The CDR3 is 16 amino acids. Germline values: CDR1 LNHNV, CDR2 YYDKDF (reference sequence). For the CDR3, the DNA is TGTGCCACCAGCAGAGACCGGAACAGGGGAACCGGGGAGCTGTTTTTT. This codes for CATSRDRNRGTGELFF.

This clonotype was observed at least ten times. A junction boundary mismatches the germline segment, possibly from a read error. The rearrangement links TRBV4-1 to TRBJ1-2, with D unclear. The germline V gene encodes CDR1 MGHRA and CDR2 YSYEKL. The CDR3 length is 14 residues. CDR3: CASSQGREPDGYTF. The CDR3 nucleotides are TGTGCCAGCAGCCAAGGAAGGGAGCCGGATGGCTACACCTTC.

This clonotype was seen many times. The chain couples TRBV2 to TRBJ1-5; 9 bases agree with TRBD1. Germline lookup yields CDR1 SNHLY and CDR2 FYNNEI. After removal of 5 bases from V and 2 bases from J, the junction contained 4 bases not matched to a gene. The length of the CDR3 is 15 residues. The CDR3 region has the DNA TGTGCCAGCAGTCTTGACAGGGGGGGCAATCAGCCCCAGCATTTT. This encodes CASSLDRGGNQPQHF.

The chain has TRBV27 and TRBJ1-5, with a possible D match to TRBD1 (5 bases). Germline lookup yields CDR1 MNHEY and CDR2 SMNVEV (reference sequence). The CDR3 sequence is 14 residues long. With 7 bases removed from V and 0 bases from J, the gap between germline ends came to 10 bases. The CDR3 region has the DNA TGTGCCAGCACCGGGACGGATAGCAATCAGCCCCAGCATTTT. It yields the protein CASTGTDSNQPQHF.

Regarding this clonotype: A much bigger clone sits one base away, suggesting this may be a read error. The CDR3 reads CASGLSATHEQYF. Here the CDR3 DNA reads TGTGCTAGTGGTTTGTCTGCCACCCACGAGCAGTACTTC. The chain joins TRBV12-5 to TRBJ2-3; D gene ambiguous. The end of the DNA is better explained by TRBJ2-7, so the J call may be wrong. The germline V gene has CDR1 LGHNT and CDR2 FRNRAP. The CDR3 totals 13 residues.

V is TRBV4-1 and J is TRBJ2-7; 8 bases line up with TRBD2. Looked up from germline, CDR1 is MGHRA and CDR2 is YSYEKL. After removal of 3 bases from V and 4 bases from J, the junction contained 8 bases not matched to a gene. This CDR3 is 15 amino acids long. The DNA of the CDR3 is TGCGCCAGCAGCCAGTCGGGACTAGGCGATTACGAGCAGTACTTC. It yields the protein CASSQSGLGDYEQYF.

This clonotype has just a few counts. Written as DNA, the CDR3 is TGCAGCGTCCCCACGGGGTCGGGAAACACCATATATTTT. Translating gives CSVPTGSGNTIYF. This chain joins TRBV29-1 and TRBJ1-3; unclear D gene. The germline CDR1 and CDR2 sequences are SQVTM and ANQGSEA. V shed 6 bases and J shed 4 bases, with 13 bases lying between them. This CDR3 is built from 13 residues.

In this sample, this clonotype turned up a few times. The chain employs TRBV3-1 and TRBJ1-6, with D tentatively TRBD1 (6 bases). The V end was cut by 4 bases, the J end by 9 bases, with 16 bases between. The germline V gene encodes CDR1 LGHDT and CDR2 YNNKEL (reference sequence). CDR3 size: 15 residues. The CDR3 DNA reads TGTGCCAGCAGCCTACAGGGAGGTCTCGGTTCACCCCTCCACTTT. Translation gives CASSLQGGLGSPLHF.

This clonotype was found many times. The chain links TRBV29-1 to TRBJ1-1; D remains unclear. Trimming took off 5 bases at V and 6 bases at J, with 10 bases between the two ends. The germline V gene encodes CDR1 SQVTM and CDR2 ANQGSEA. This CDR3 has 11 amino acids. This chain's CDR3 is CSVHWGPEAFF. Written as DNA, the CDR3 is TGCAGCGTTCACTGGGGTCCTGAAGCTTTCTTT.

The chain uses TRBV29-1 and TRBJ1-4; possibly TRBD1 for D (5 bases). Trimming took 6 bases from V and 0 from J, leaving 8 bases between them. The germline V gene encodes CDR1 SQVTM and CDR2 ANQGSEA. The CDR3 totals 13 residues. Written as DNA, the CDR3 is TGCAGCGTGTGGACACCAACTAATGAAAAACTGTTTTTT. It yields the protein CSVWTPTNEKLFF.

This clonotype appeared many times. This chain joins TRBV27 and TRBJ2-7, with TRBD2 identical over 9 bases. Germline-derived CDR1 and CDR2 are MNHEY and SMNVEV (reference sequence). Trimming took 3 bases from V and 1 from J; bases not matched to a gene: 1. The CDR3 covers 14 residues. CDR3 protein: CASSFGLASYEQYF. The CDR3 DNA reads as TGTGCCAGCAGTTTCGGACTAGCGTCCTACGAGCAGTACTTC.

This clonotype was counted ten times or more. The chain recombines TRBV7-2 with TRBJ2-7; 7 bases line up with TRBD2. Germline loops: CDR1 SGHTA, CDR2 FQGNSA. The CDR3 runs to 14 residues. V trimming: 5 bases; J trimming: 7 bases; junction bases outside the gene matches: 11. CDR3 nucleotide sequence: TGTGCCAGCAGCGTAAGCGGGAATTCGAAGGAGCAGTACTTC. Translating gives CASSVSGNSKEQYF.

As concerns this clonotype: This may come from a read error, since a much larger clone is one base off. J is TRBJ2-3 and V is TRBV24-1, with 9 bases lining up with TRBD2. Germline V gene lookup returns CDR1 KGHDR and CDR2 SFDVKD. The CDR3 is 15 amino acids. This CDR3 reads CASSPIAGVTETLYF. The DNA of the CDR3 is TGTGCCAGCAGTCCCATAGCGGGAGTAACGGAGACCCTGTACTTC.

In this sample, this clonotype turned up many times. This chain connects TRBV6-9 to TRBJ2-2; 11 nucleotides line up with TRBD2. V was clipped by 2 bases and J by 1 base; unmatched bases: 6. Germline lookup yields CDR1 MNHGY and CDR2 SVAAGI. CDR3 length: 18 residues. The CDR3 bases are TGTGCCAGCAGTTATCCAATACTAGCGGGAGTGAACACCGGGGAGCTGTTTTTT. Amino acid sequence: CASSYPILAGVNTGELFF.

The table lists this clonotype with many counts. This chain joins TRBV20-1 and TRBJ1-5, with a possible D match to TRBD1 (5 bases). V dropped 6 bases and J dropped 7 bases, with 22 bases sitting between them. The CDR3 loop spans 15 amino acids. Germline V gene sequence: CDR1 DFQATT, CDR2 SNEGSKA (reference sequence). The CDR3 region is CSAEMGGYRDQPQHF. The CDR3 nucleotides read TGCAGTGCCGAGATGGGTGGGTACCGGGACCAGCCCCAGCATTTT.

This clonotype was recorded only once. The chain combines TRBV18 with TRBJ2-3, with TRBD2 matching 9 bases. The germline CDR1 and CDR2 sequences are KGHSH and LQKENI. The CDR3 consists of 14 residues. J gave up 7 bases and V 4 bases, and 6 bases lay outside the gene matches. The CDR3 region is CASSQGTSRNTQYF. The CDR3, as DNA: TGTGCCAGCTCACAGGGGACTAGCCGAAATACGCAGTATTTT. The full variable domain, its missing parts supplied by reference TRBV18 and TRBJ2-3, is NAGVMQNPRHLVRRRGQEARLRCSPMKGHSHVYWYRQLPEEGLKFMVYLQKENIIDESGMPKERFSAEFPKEGPSILRIQQVVRGDSAAYFCASSQGTSRNTQYFGPGTRLTVL.